This T cell receptor beta chain came from a study of CD8 T cells in ankylosing spondylitis (dated by TCRdb to 2017 to 2019). Regarding the research as a whole: To find TCR variants linked to disease, the study profiled T cell receptor beta repertoires in ankylosing spondylitis patients and healthy donors. The whole study cohort included about a hundred healthy donors and under 30 ankylosing spondylitis patients. Peripheral blood was sampled, and synovial fluid was also collected from ankylosing spondylitis patients.

Note on this clonotype: Its cognate antigen has yet to be identified. Base-call qualities are not available, and no considerably larger clone is one nucleotide away.

The research as a whole found: A TCR beta motif of several highly homologous amino acid variants appeared characteristic of blood from ankylosing spondylitis patients. Significant enrichment of the disease-linked clones was reported in matched synovial fluid samples from ankylosing spondylitis patients. The disease-linked clones showed a CD8+ phenotype and occurred at relatively low frequencies in peripheral blood. Some motif variants had previously been reported in the synovial fluid and blood of reactive arthritis patients, which suggests shared mechanisms of disease initiation.

CDR1 and CDR2 (DFQATT, SNEGSKA) derive from the germline V gene (reference sequence). The CDR3 spans 14 residues, from the cysteine through the phenylalanine. Only the CDR3 DNA stays, 42 bases, in frame from base 1. The V and J ends are trimmed by 7 bases and 0 bases, leaving 14 bases between them. Data came from an Illumina MiSeq. TCR beta libraries were prepared by quantitative 5'-RACE with molecular barcodes. The authors processed their data as follows. Disease-linked TCR variants were identified with a new computational method built on a probabilistic model of VDJ rearrangement. Through fastp at Q25 and MiXCR, TCRdb rebuilt clones from the public reads, retaining in-frame beta chains. Rows with one shared CDR3 protein collapse into an entry with the most common genes and DNA. TCRdb's processing, not the authors' own work, is the source of the V and J calls. Recorded for this sample are tens of thousands of distinct CDR3 sequences; about 15% of them occurred a single time. The ten largest make up around 50% of the sample.

The chain is encoded by TRBV20-1 joined to TRBJ2-3; the D gene is unclear. The sequencing input was blood. The sequence was collected from a male donor with ankylosing spondylitis or in good health (not recorded which). The CDR3 region has the sequence CSVTTPSSTDTQYF. The nucleotides are TGCAGTGTTACGACACCTTCTAGCACAGATACGCAGTATTTT.